These T cell receptor beta chains were read from a single sample in a study of molecular identifiers for immune sequencing clone quantification. TCRdb used MiXCR to reprocess the PCR reads, holding one entry per CDR3 protein. The profile covers about 640,000 distinct CDR3 sequences, with just under 20% appearing a single time and about 0.9% taken by the ten largest. The sequencing input was naive CD8+ T cells from blood, with Jurkat cell RNA spiked in. Receptors originate from a human donor in good health. Some libraries in this study had Jurkat cell RNA spiked in. CDR3s include the opening cysteine and the closing phenylalanine or tryptophan. Fields, in order: clone size, J gene, D gene, CDR3 length, V gene, CDR3 DNA, CDR3 protein. D genes are given only for firm matches. Rows may omit the clone size; those that give it use once, few, many or a size class.

many TRBJ2-3 . 16 TRBV6-2/TRBV6-3 TGTGCCAGCGCCCAATGGGTGACAGGTGTCACAGATACGCAGTATTTT CASAQWVTGVTDTQYF
. TRBJ1-3 . 15 TRBV20-1 TGCGGTGCCCGACCGGGCCTCAGCTCTGGAAACACCATATATTTT CGARPGLSSGNTIYF
many TRBJ2-5 . 16 TRBV12-3/TRBV12-4 TGTGCCAGCAGCCATCCGGGGGCGCTGGGGTGGGAGACCCAGTACTTC CASSHPGALGWETQYF
many TRBJ2-1 . 15 TRBV24-1 TGTGCCACCAGTGATTTGGAGGAGGGGCCGGGTGAGCAGTTCTTC CATSDLEEGPGEQFF
. TRBJ1-1 TRBD1 19 TRBV11-3 TGTGCCAGCAGCCTTTTAGGGGACAGGGGCCCCCTGAGGGTCACTGAAGCTTCCTTT CASSLLGDRGPLRVTEASF
many TRBJ2-3 . 15 TRBV3-1 TGTGCCAGCAGCCTCCGCACAGATCCGGCAGATACGCAGTATTTT CASSLRTDPADTQYF
many TRBJ2-1 TRBD2 16 TRBV7-9 TGTGCCAGCAGCAGGACTAGCGGGGGGGCTGGCGATGAGCAGTTCTTC CASSRTSGGAGDEQFF
. TRBJ2-5 TRBD2 12 TRBV20-1 TGCAGTGCGGGACTAGCGGGGGCCTTACAGTACTTC CSAGLAGALQYF
many TRBJ1-2 TRBD1 18 TRBV5-1 TGCGCCAGCAGCTGGAATTTTCGGACAGGGGAAATTAACTATGGCTACACCTTC CASSWNFRTGEINYGYTF
many TRBJ2-1 . 15 TRBV11-2 TGTGCCAGCAGCGGTGGGACCCCCCGAGTCAATGAGCAGTTCTTC CASSGGTPRVNEQFF
many TRBJ2-7 TRBD1 14 TRBV4-1 TGCGCCAGCAGCCCCCAGGGACAGGGCTACGAGCAGTACTTC CASSPQGQGYEQYF
many TRBJ1-5 . 14 TRBV19 TGTGCCAGTAACAACGGCGGACTTAATCAGCCCCAGCATTTT CASNNGGLNQPQHF
many TRBJ1-2 . 14 TRBV16 TGTGCCAGCAGCCAAGAACCAGGGCCCTATGGCTACACCTTC CASSQEPGPYGYTF
many TRBJ1-4 . 16 TRBV4-3 TGCGCCAGCAGTCTCGACGGGGAAGCAACTAATGAAAAACTGTTTTTT CASSLDGEATNEKLFF
. TRBJ2-7 . 13 TRBV24-1 TGCGCCACCAGCTCGACGGACTTCTACGAGCAGTACTTC CATSSTDFYEQYF
few TRBJ1-1 . 10 TRBV5-8 TGTGCCAGCAGCTTGTTAGGGCAGGGATTT CASSLLGQGF
. TRBJ1-1 . 15 TRBV20-1 TGCAGTGCTAGGTGGGGGGACGGAATGAACACTGAAGCTTTCTTT CSARWGDGMNTEAFF
many TRBJ1-1 TRBD1 16 TRBV27 TGTGCCAGCAGTTTCCTTAGCCAGGGGGAGAGCACTGAAGCTTTCTTT CASSFLSQGESTEAFF
many TRBJ2-7 TRBD2 16 TRBV27 TGTGCCAGCAGTCTAACGGGACTAGCGGGCCCCTACGAGCAGTACTTC CASSLTGLAGPYEQYF
many TRBJ1-1 TRBD1 15 TRBV19 TGTGCCAGCACGAATACTCAAACAGGGGACACTGAAGCTTTCTTT CASTNTQTGDTEAFF
. TRBJ2-7 . 16 TRBV13 TGTGCCAGCGGCCAAAGGTTGGGTGTAGCCGATTACGAGCAGTACTTC CASGQRLGVADYEQYF
. TRBJ2-1 TRBD2 16 TRBV19 TGTGCCAGTAGTTTTAGCGGGGGTCGCTCCCACAATGAGCAGTTCTTC CASSFSGGRSHNEQFF
. TRBJ1-2 . 14 TRBV20-1 TGCAGTGCTAGAGGGGAGAATCGCGCTCTGGGCTACACCTTC CSARGENRALGYTF